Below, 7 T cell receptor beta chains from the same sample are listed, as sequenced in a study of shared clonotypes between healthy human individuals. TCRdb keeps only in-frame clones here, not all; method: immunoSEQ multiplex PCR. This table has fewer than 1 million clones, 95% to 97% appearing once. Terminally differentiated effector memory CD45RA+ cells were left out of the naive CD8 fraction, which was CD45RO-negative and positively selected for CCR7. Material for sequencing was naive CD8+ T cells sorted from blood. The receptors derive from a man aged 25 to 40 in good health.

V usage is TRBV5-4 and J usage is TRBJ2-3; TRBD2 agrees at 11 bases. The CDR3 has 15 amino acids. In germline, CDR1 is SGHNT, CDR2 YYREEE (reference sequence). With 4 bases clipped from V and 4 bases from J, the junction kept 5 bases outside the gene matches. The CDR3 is CASSAIAGGPDTQYF. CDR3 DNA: TGTGCCAGCAGCGCCATAGCGGGAGGGCCAGATACGCAGTATTTT.

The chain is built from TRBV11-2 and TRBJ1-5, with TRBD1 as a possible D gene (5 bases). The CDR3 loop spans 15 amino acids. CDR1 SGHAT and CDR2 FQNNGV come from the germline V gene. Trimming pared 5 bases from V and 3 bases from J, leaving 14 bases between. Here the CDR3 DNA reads TGTGCCAGCAGCCCGGGGCAGGATTACAATCAGCCCCAGCATTTT. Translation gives CASSPGQDYNQPQHF.

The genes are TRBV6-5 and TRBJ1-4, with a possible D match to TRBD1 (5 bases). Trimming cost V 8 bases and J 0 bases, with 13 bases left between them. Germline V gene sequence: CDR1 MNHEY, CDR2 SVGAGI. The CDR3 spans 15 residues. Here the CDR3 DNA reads TGTGCCAGCCGACAGTCTATTGCAACTAATGAAAAACTGTTTTTT. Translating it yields CASRQSIATNEKLFF.

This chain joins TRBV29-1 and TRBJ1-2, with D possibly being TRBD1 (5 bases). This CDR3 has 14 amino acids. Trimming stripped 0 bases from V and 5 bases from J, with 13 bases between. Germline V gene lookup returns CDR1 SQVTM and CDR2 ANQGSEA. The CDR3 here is CSVEEGGERYGYTF. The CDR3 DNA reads TGCAGCGTTGAAGAAGGAGGGGAGAGATATGGCTACACCTTC.

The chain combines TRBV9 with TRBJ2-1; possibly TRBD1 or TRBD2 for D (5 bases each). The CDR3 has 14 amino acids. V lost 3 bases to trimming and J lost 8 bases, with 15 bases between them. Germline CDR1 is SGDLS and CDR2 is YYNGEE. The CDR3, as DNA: TGTGCCAGCAGCGCAGCCGGGGCCCTGGATGAGCAGTTCTTC. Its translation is CASSAAGALDEQFF.

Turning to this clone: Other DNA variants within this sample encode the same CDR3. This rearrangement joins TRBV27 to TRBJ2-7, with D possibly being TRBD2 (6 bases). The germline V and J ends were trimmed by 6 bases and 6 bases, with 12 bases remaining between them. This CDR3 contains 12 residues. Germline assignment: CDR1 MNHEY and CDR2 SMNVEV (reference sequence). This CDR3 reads CASSLPRGEQYF. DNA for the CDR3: TGTGCCAGCAGCCTACCGCGGGGCGAGCAGTACTTC.

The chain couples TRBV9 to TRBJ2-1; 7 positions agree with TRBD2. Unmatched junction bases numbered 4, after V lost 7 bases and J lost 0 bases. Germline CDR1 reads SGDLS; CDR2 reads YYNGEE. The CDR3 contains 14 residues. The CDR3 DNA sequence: TGTGCCAGCGGCGCGGGAGCCTCCTACAATGAGCAGTTCTTC. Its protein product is CASGAGASYNEQFF.